The rows below give T cell receptor beta chains drawn from one sample of a study of CD8 T cells in Susac syndrome. A single record per CDR3 protein comes from TCRdb applying MiXCR to the immunoSEQ multiplex PCR reads. The sample has about 430,000 distinct CDR3 sequences, around 85% seen once. Sample: CD8+ T cells from PBMCs. These receptors were taken from a human donor with multiple sclerosis. Both conserved end residues are part of each CDR3. D genes are given only for firm matches. Clone size, where shown, is once, few, many, or a class for clones that have expanded.

DNA | CDR3 | length | J | V | D | size
TGCAGCGTTGAACTAGCGGGGGACAATGAGCAGTTCTTC | CSVELAGDNEQFF | 13 | TRBJ2-1 | TRBV29-1 | TRBD2 | NA
TGTGCCAGCAGCTTAGCCTGGACATCGAACGGCTATGGCTACACCTTC | CASSLAWTSNGYGYTF | 16 | TRBJ1-2 | TRBV11-2 | NA | NA
TGTGCCAGCAGTCTAGTTGGGGCCGCAATCTACGAGCAGTACTTC | CASSLVGAAIYEQYF | 15 | TRBJ2-7 | TRBV2 | NA | NA
TGTGCCAGCAGTCACATCGGACGAAATGAGCAGTTCTTC | CASSHIGRNEQFF | 13 | TRBJ2-1 | TRBV12-3/TRBV12-4 | NA | NA
TGTGCCAGCAGGGAGGAGAGCTCCTACTACGAGCAGTACTTC | CASREESSYYEQYF | 14 | TRBJ2-7 | TRBV6-1 | NA | NA
TGTGCCAGCAGCCAAGATTGGGGTCAGGGGGCGATCGATGGCTACACCTTC | CASSQDWGQGAIDGYTF | 17 | TRBJ1-2 | TRBV14 | TRBD1 | NA
TGTGCCAGCAGTGAAGTGGCGGGACGCTCCTACAATGAGCAGTTCTTC | CASSEVAGRSYNEQFF | 16 | TRBJ2-1 | TRBV2 | NA | NA
TGTGCCACCAGCAGAGAGGGTTTAACTGGAAACACCATATATTTT | CATSREGLTGNTIYF | 15 | TRBJ1-3 | TRBV15 | NA | NA
TGTGCCAGCAGTCAACCGGGACCGCGCTACGAGCAGTACTTC | CASSQPGPRYEQYF | 14 | TRBJ2-7 | TRBV6-5 | NA | NA
TGTGCCAGCAGCCAGAAACGACAGATGAACACTGAAGCTTTCTTT | CASSQKRQMNTEAFF | 15 | TRBJ1-1 | TRBV3-1 | NA | NA
TGTGCCAGCAGTGGGGACATAACCTATCAGCCCCAGCATTTT | CASSGDITYQPQHF | 14 | TRBJ1-5 | TRBV6-1 | NA | few
TGTGCCAGCAGCCACCTCGGACTCCGCGGCTACACCTTC | CASSHLGLRGYTF | 13 | TRBJ1-2 | TRBV11-1 | NA | NA
TGTGCCAGCAGTCACGGACAGTTCTACGAGCAGTACTTC | CASSHGQFYEQYF | 13 | TRBJ2-7 | TRBV27 | NA | NA
TGTGCCAGCAGTTACGAGTCTAGCTCCTACAATGAGCAGTTCTTC | CASSYESSSYNEQFF | 15 | TRBJ2-1 | TRBV6-5 | NA | NA
TGTGCCAGCAGTGAGGACGACACAGGGGACGGGGAGCTGTTTTTT | CASSEDDTGDGELFF | 15 | TRBJ2-2 | TRBV6-1 | TRBD1 | NA
TGTGCCTGGAGTTGGAGTAGCGTTGAAAAACTGTTTTTT | CAWSWSSVEKLFF | 13 | TRBJ1-4 | TRBV30 | NA | NA
TGTGCCAGCAGTTTGTACGGCTCCTCTGGAAACACCATATATTTT | CASSLYGSSGNTIYF | 15 | TRBJ1-3 | TRBV27 | NA | NA
TGTGCCAGCAGCGTAGGACAGGGAACCTACAATGAGCAGTTCTTC | CASSVGQGTYNEQFF | 15 | TRBJ2-1 | TRBV5-6 | TRBD1 | NA
TGTGCCAGCAGCCGCGCCGAGGGGACTGAAGCTTTCTTT | CASSRAEGTEAFF | 13 | TRBJ1-1 | TRBV5-8 | NA | NA
TGTGCCAGCAGTTTAGTGGGGGGCTTCGAAAAACTGTTTTTT | CASSLVGGFEKLFF | 14 | TRBJ1-4 | TRBV28 | NA | NA
TGCGCCAGCAGTGAGGCAGGGGTGCATGGCTACACCTTC | CASSEAGVHGYTF | 13 | TRBJ1-2 | TRBV10-2 | NA | NA
TGTGCCAGCAGTGGAGGACAGGGGGTTCAATATGGCTACACCTTC | CASSGGQGVQYGYTF | 15 | TRBJ1-2 | TRBV2 | TRBD1 | NA
TGTGCCAGCTCACCATACGCCCAGCAAACGCCGAACACCGGGGAGCTGTTTTTT | CASSPYAQQTPNTGELFF | 18 | TRBJ2-2 | TRBV18 | NA | NA
TGTGCCACCAGCAGAGATTCGGCCGAGACAGGGTTTGACACTGAAGCTTTCTTT | CATSRDSAETGFDTEAFF | 18 | TRBJ1-1 | TRBV15 | TRBD1 | NA
TGTGCCAGCAGCCGGGCGACAGGGGCCTACGAGCAGTACTTC | CASSRATGAYEQYF | 14 | TRBJ2-7 | TRBV7-9 | TRBD1 | NA
TGCAGTGCTAGACTCCTCGGGGGGAGGTACGAGCAGTACTTC | CSARLLGGRYEQYF | 14 | TRBJ2-7 | TRBV20-1 | TRBD2 | NA
TGTGCCAGCAGTAACCGGGACAGGGAGCAAGAGACCCAGTACTTC | CASSNRDREQETQYF | 15 | TRBJ2-5 | TRBV12-3/TRBV12-4 | TRBD1 | NA
TGTGCCAGCAGCTTGGGACTAGCCCCCGTGGAGACCCAGTACTTC | CASSLGLAPVETQYF | 15 | TRBJ2-5 | TRBV7-6 | TRBD2 | NA
TGTGCCTGGGGGGAGGGGCAAGGCACTGAAGCTTTCTTT | CAWGEGQGTEAFF | 13 | TRBJ1-1 | TRBV30 | NA | NA
TGTGCCAGCAGTTTGGGGGTCGACACCGGGGAGCTGTTTTTT | CASSLGVDTGELFF | 14 | TRBJ2-2 | TRBV27 | NA | once
TGCGCCAGCAGCCAAGGGGCTTACCAAGAGACCCAGTACTTC | CASSQGAYQETQYF | 14 | TRBJ2-5 | TRBV4-1 | NA | once
TGCAGTGCTTTTTCCGGGACTGCCGGCTACGAGCAGTACTTC | CSAFSGTAGYEQYF | 14 | TRBJ2-7 | TRBV20-1 | NA | NA
TGTGCCAGCACCGTGGAGGGGAAGCCCTACGAGCAGTACTTC | CASTVEGKPYEQYF | 14 | TRBJ2-7 | TRBV12-3/TRBV12-4 | NA | NA
TGTGCCAGCAGTGACCAGGGTGACACCGGGGAGCTGTTTTTT | CASSDQGDTGELFF | 14 | TRBJ2-2 | TRBV25-1 | NA | NA
TGTGCCATCAGTGACCGAATAGAAACAGATACGCAGTATTTT | CAISDRIETDTQYF | 14 | TRBJ2-3 | TRBV10-3 | NA | NA
TGTGCCAGCAGTTTATCGGCGTCAACATACATCAGGGAGTGGGATAGAGGCTACACCTTC | CASSLSASTYIREWDRGYTF | 20 | TRBJ1-2 | TRBV27 | NA | NA
TGTGCCAGTAGTATTCTCAGGGGAGTAGATGAGCAGTTCTTC | CASSILRGVDEQFF | 14 | TRBJ2-1 | TRBV19 | NA | few
TGTGCCAGCAGCTCCCCGTCAGAAAGGTACACAGATACGCAGTATTTT | CASSSPSERYTDTQYF | 16 | TRBJ2-3 | TRBV7-9 | NA | NA
TGTGCCAGCAGTTTAGTGTCAGGGAAGTCCTACGAGCAGTACTTC | CASSLVSGKSYEQYF | 15 | TRBJ2-7 | TRBV27 | NA | NA
TGTGCCAGCAGCAAGGGACAAGCTCAAGAGACCCAGTACTTC | CASSKGQAQETQYF | 14 | TRBJ2-5 | TRBV11-2 | NA | NA
TGTGCCAGCAGCGGGGACCCCGGTAGCTATGGCTACACCTTC | CASSGDPGSYGYTF | 14 | TRBJ1-2 | TRBV5-5 | NA | NA
TGTGCCAGCAGACCTCCGGGACAAGCTAACTATGGCTACACCTTC | CASRPPGQANYGYTF | 15 | TRBJ1-2 | TRBV2 | NA | NA
TGTGCCAGCAGTTCGTATCTAATGAACAATGAGCAGTTCTTC | CASSSYLMNNEQFF | 14 | TRBJ2-1 | TRBV12-3/TRBV12-4 | NA | NA
TGCAGCGTTGAATCGAGGGGACAGAACTACGAGCAGTACTTC | CSVESRGQNYEQYF | 14 | TRBJ2-7 | TRBV29-1 | TRBD1 | NA
TGTGCCAGCAGTGAAGCGTTGATAATCTATGGCTACACCTTC | CASSEALIIYGYTF | 14 | TRBJ1-2 | TRBV2 | NA | NA
TGTGCCAGCAGTGAACGGTCAGCGGGGGCGCGGGAGACCCAGTACTTC | CASSERSAGARETQYF | 16 | TRBJ2-5 | TRBV6-1 | TRBD2 | NA
TGTGCCAGTAGTTTTGGACAGGGGCCCCGCAATGAGCAGTTCTTC | CASSFGQGPRNEQFF | 15 | TRBJ2-1 | TRBV19 | TRBD1 | NA
TGTGCCAGCAGTTTTGGCAGAAGCAATCAGCCCCAGCATTTT | CASSFGRSNQPQHF | 14 | TRBJ1-5 | TRBV12-3/TRBV12-4 | NA | NA
TGTGCCAGCAGTTTATGGGGGGGGAACTACGAGCAGTACTTC | CASSLWGGNYEQYF | 14 | TRBJ2-7 | TRBV28 | TRBD2 | NA
TGTGCCTGGAGTTCTTGGACAGGGACGAACACCGGGGAGCTGTTTTTT | CAWSSWTGTNTGELFF | 16 | TRBJ2-2 | TRBV30 | TRBD1 | NA